These 10 T cell receptor beta chains share one sample of origin, sequenced in a study of beta chain features in type 1 diabetes. Sequencing targeted expressed TCRB transcripts, as all isolated RNA had been reverse transcribed. The data were produced by immunoSEQ multiplex PCR, yet TCRdb's version contains in-frame clones alone and is incomplete. The repertoire holds about 40,000 clones, with around 45% as singletons. The sequenced sample consisted of central memory CD4+ T cells from blood. The origin of the receptors is a woman aged 18-29 years in good health.

This sequence joins TRBV6-6 and TRBJ1-2; D remains unclear. CDR1 and CDR2 from the germline V gene are MNHNY and SVGAGI (reference sequence). The CDR3 length is 14 residues. Trimming stripped 2 bases from V and 7 bases from J, with 14 bases between. Written as DNA, the CDR3 is TGTGCCAGCAGTTACGCTTGGATCGAGGCTGGCTACACCTTC. It encodes CASSYAWIEAGYTF.

This chain uses TRBV14 with TRBJ1-2; 7 bases fit TRBD1. This CDR3 is built from 14 residues. Per germline, CDR1 SGHDN and CDR2 FVKESK. V lost 4 bases, J lost 4 bases, and 6 bases stayed unmatched. The CDR3 loop reads CASSPNRGLYGYTF. The CDR3 DNA reads as TGTGCCAGCAGCCCAAACAGGGGACTCTATGGCTACACCTTC. Full variable domain (remainder filled in from reference TRBV14 and TRBJ1-2): EAGVTQFPSHSVIEKGQTVTLRCDPISGHDNLYWYRRVMGKEIKFLLHFVKESKQDESGMPNNRFLAERTGGTYSTLKVQPAELEDSGVYFCASSPNRGLYGYTFGSGTRLTVV.

This clone was seen a handful of times. This rearrangement joins TRBV6-5 to TRBJ2-7; unclear D gene. Germline V gene lookup returns CDR1 MNHEY and CDR2 SVGAGI. V lost 7 bases and J 3 bases, leaving 13 bases between the germline ends. CDR3 size: 13 residues. In DNA, the CDR3 is TGTGCCAGCACTGGCAGGTCGAGCTACGAGCAGTACTTC. Translating gives CASTGRSSYEQYF.

This clone has only a few counts. J is TRBJ1-5 and V is TRBV19; no clear D gene. Germline V gene lookup returns CDR1 LNHDA and CDR2 SQIVND (reference sequence). CDR3 size: 12 residues. With 7 bases removed from V and 9 bases from J, the gap between germline ends came to 13 bases. The CDR3: CASNPREGPQHF. CDR3 in DNA: TGTGCCAGTAATCCGAGGGAGGGGCCCCAGCATTTT.

The rearrangement joins TRBV5-1 to TRBJ2-1, with D possibly being TRBD2 (5 bases). Germline loops: CDR1 SGHRS, CDR2 YFSETQ. Between the trimmed V and J ends, which lost 0 bases and 1 base, there was a span of 8 bases. There are 15 residues in the CDR3. CDR3 loop: CASSLESGSYNEQFF. CDR3 sequence (DNA): TGCGCCAGCAGCTTGGAAAGCGGATCCTACAATGAGCAGTTCTTC.

The chain uses TRBV28 and TRBJ2-7, with TRBD1 as a possible D gene (5 bases). Trimming stripped 6 bases from V and 0 bases from J, with 9 bases between. The CDR3 totals 13 residues. The germline CDR1 and CDR2 sequences are MDHEN and SYDVKM. The CDR3, as DNA: TGTGCCAGCAGAACAGGATTCTCCTACGAGCAGTACTTC. This translates into CASRTGFSYEQYF.

The chain employs TRBV30 and TRBJ1-6; D is unresolved. CDR1 and CDR2 (germline): GTSNPN, SVGIG (reference sequence). The CDR3 length is 12 residues. Trimming stripped 4 bases from V and 9 bases from J, with 10 bases between. The CDR3 loop is CAWKMLSSPLHF. The DNA of the CDR3 is TGTGCCTGGAAGATGCTTAGTTCACCCCTCCACTTT.

This clone showed up just once. The chain combines TRBV9 with TRBJ2-1, with 7 positions matching TRBD1. The CDR3 covers 12 residues. V shed 3 bases and J 8 bases; nucleotides not matched to a gene: 2. The V gene's germline CDR1 is SGDLS and CDR2 YYNGEE. The DNA of the CDR3 is TGTGCCAGCAGCGCCGACAGGGATGAGCAGTTCTTC. It encodes CASSADRDEQFF.

J is TRBJ2-7 and V is TRBV5-5, with 13 bases lining up with TRBD2. V was clipped by 4 bases and J by 0 bases; unmatched bases: 4. The CDR3 totals 16 residues. Germline CDR1 is SGHKS and CDR2 is YYEKEE (reference sequence). The CDR3, as DNA: TGTGCCAGCAGCCAAGGACTAGCGGGGGACTCCTACGAGCAGTACTTC. Protein: CASSQGLAGDSYEQYF.

In this sample, this clone turned up a few times. The chain is built from TRBV2 and TRBJ1-1; D is perhaps TRBD1 (6 bases). From germline, CDR1 is SNHLY and CDR2 FYNNEI. CDR3 length equals 17 residues. The V gene lost 10 bases and the J gene lost 1 base, with 25 bases spanning the gap. In nucleotides, the CDR3 is TGTGCCACCCGGGGGGGGGCAGGGCTGATTACGAACACTGAAGCTTTCTTT. It yields the protein CATRGGAGLITNTEAFF.